Reported below is one T cell receptor (beta chain). Its antigen is not identified. Libraries were made from TCR beta cDNA, and they carried unique molecular identifiers. Input of about 0.9 to 10 million T cells yielded a few hundred thousand cDNA molecules. TCRdb reprocessed the PCR reads with MiXCR, giving one entry per CDR3 protein. The sample has about 770,000 distinct CDR3 sequences; about 45% are singletons. This entry is derived from a study of post-analysis software for immune sequencing data. The overall study: Relapsing-remitting, secondary progressive and progressive-relapsing forms made up the multiple sclerosis disease courses.

There are 12 residues in the CDR3. Germline CDR1 is MNHEY and CDR2 is SVGAGI. V was trimmed by 2 bases and J by 5 bases, leaving 4 bases between them. Regarding the study as a whole: Controls had lower frequencies than patients of a few TRBV segments, which included TRBV5-6, TRBV5-1 and TRBV20-1.

V is TRBV6-5 and J is TRBJ1-5; no reliable D call. The TCR sequence derives from a girl between 10 and 17 years old with multiple sclerosis. Sample: blood. For the CDR3, the DNA is TGTGCCAGCAGTTACAACGATCAGCCCCAGCATTTT. It is translated as CASSYNDQPQHF.